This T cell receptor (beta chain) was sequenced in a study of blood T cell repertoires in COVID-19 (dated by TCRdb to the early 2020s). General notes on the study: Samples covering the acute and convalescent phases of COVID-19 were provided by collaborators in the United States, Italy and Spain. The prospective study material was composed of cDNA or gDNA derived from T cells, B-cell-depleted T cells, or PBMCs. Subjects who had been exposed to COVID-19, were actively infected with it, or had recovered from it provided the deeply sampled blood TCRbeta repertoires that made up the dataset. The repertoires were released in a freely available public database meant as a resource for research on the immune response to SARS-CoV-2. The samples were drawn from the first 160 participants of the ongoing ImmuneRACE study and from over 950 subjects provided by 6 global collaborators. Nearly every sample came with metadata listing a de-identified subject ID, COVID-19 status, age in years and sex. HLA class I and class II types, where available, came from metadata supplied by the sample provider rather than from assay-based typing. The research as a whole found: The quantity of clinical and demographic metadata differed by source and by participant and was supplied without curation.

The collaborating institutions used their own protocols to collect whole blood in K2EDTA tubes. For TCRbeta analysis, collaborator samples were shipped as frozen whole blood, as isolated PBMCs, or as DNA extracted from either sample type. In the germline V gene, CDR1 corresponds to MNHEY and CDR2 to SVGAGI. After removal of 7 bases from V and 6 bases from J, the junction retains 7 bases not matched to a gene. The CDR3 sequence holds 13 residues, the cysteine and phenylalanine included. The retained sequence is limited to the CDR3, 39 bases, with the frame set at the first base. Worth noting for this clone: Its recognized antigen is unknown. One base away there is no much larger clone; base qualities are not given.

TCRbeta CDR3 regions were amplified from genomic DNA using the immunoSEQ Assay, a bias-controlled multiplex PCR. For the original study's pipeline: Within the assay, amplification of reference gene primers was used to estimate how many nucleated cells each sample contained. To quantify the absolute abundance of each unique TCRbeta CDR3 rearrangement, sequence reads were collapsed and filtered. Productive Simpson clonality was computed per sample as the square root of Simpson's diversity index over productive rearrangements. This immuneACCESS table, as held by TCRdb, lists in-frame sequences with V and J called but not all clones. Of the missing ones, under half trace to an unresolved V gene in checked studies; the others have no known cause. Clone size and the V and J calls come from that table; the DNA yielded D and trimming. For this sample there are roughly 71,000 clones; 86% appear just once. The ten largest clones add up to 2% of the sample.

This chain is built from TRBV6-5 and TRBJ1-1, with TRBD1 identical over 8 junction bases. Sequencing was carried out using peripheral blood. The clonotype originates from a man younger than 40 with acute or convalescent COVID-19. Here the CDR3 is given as CASMGQAGAEAFF. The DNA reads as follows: TGTGCCAGCATGGGACAGGCCGGGGCTGAAGCTTTCTTT.